A selection of T cell receptor beta chains follows, all from one sample in a study of blood T cell repertoires in COVID-19. The table came from immunoSEQ multiplex PCR; TCRdb's copy has only in-frame clones and leaves some out. This repertoire shows fewer than 300,000 clones, under 90% found once; its top ten account for around 3%. Sequencing input: peripheral blood. These receptors were taken from a woman in her sixties or seventies with active or convalescent COVID-19. Each CDR3 is given without its conserved first and last residue.

j_call: TRBJ2-5; v_call: TRBV12-1; cdr3_aa: ASSFCHTHVTETQY
j_call: TRBJ1-2; v_call: TRBV29-1; cdr3_aa: SFDTGFPGYT
j_call: TRBJ2-7; v_call: TRBV19; cdr3_aa: ARGQGRLSYEQY
j_call: TRBJ1-1; v_call: TRBV6-5; cdr3_aa: AVVGLHFLGAF
j_call: TRBJ2-1; v_call: TRBV15; cdr3_aa: ATSGGLAVNEQF
j_call: TRBJ2-3; v_call: TRBV5-6; cdr3_aa: AAGGNTDTQY
j_call: TRBJ2-7; v_call: TRBV7-3; cdr3_aa: ASSLEGGRYEQY
j_call: TRBJ1-1; v_call: TRBV4-3; cdr3_aa: ASSRTLNTEAF
j_call: TRBJ1-4; v_call: TRBV19; cdr3_aa: ASGSGLGIREKLF
j_call: TRBJ2-5; v_call: TRBV19; cdr3_aa: ASSIGAGVPHQETQY
j_call: TRBJ1-4; v_call: TRBV11-2; cdr3_aa: ASSLSRADEKLF
j_call: TRBJ2-5; v_call: TRBV5-1; cdr3_aa: ASSLGLAGPQETQY
j_call: TRBJ2-5; v_call: TRBV25-1; cdr3_aa: ASSESPGEETQY
j_call: TRBJ2-1; v_call: TRBV5-4; cdr3_aa: ASSQTGDNEQF
j_call: TRBJ1-4; v_call: TRBV4-2; cdr3_aa: AAGGVKEKLF
j_call: TRBJ1-3; v_call: TRBV12-5; cdr3_aa: ASGSLPTGARGDSRNTIY
j_call: TRBJ1-2; v_call: TRBV27; cdr3_aa: ASSLNRGQSGYT
j_call: TRBJ1-6; v_call: TRBV29-1; cdr3_aa: SVEGQSSYNSPLH
j_call: TRBJ2-3; v_call: TRBV3-1/TRBV3-2; cdr3_aa: ASSDGLAAFTDTQY
j_call: TRBJ1-1; v_call: TRBV19; cdr3_aa: ASYDGHLTAF
j_call: TRBJ1-5; v_call: TRBV6-5; cdr3_aa: ASSYSWSQPQH
j_call: TRBJ2-5; v_call: TRBV2; cdr3_aa: ASSSRGLAGRETQY
j_call: TRBJ1-2; v_call: TRBV7-9; cdr3_aa: ASSLGAIGSHYGYT
j_call: TRBJ2-7; v_call: TRBV3-1/TRBV3-2; cdr3_aa: ASSQTGQAYEQY
j_call: TRBJ1-4; v_call: TRBV5-1; cdr3_aa: ASSQGSSNEKLF
j_call: TRBJ1-4; v_call: TRBV30; cdr3_aa: AWSVGGKLF
j_call: TRBJ2-7; v_call: TRBV12-5; cdr3_aa: ASGSTGDSSYEQY
j_call: TRBJ1-2; v_call: TRBV6-5; cdr3_aa: ASSYHQSNYGYT
j_call: TRBJ1-1; v_call: TRBV5-1; cdr3_aa: ASSQRTGKTEAF
j_call: TRBJ1-4; v_call: TRBV2; cdr3_aa: ASSSRGTGGGEKLF
j_call: TRBJ1-2; v_call: TRBV11-1; cdr3_aa: ASSLTDSTYGYT
j_call: TRBJ1-2; v_call: TRBV4-2; cdr3_aa: ASSQEVRVWGPGHGYT
j_call: TRBJ1-2; v_call: TRBV6-5; cdr3_aa: ASSYSGTAYGYT
j_call: TRBJ2-7; v_call: TRBV10-3; cdr3_aa: ATGTTYEQY
j_call: TRBJ2-1; v_call: TRBV19; cdr3_aa: ASSISGYNEQF
j_call: TRBJ1-1; v_call: TRBV20-1; cdr3_aa: SASRAEDTEAF
j_call: TRBJ2-7; v_call: TRBV30; cdr3_aa: AWGRVSYEQY
j_call: TRBJ1-1; v_call: TRBV7-3; cdr3_aa: ASSSEGRFTEAF
j_call: TRBJ2-7; v_call: TRBV4-3; cdr3_aa: ASSQDLAGQGFFNEQY
j_call: TRBJ2-1; v_call: TRBV19; cdr3_aa: ASSLTSGGGNEQF
j_call: TRBJ1-2; v_call: TRBV27; cdr3_aa: ASRGYRGAYGYT
j_call: TRBJ2-7; v_call: TRBV6-5; cdr3_aa: ASSKDRAPYEQY
j_call: TRBJ2-7; v_call: TRBV19; cdr3_aa: ASSISGVGEQY
j_call: TRBJ2-5; v_call: TRBV30; cdr3_aa: AWSATGIQETQY
j_call: TRBJ1-2; v_call: TRBV7-2; cdr3_aa: ASSFSGQGQGYT
j_call: TRBJ2-7; v_call: TRBV9; cdr3_aa: ASSGTSGGAGEQY
j_call: TRBJ2-7; v_call: TRBV11-2; cdr3_aa: ASAAKTGFTYEQY